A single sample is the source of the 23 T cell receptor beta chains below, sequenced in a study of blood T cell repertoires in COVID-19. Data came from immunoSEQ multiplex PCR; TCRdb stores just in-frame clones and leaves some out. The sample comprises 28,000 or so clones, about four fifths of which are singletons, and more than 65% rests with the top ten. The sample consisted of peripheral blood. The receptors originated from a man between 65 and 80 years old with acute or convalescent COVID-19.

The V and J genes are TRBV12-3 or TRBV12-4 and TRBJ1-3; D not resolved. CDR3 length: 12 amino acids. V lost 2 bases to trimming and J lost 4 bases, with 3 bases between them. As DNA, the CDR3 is TGTGCCAGCAGTTTACTGGGAAACACCATATATTTT. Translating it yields CASSLLGNTIYF.

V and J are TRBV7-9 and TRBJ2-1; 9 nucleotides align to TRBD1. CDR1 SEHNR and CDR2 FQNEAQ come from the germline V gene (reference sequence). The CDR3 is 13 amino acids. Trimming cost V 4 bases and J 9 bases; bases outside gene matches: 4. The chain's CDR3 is CASSSTGGGEQFF. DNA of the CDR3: TGTGCCAGCAGCTCTACAGGGGGCGGTGAGCAGTTCTTC.

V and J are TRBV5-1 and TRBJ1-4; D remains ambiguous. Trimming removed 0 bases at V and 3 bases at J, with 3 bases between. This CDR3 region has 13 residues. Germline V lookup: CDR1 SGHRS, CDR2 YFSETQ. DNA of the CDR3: TGCGCCAGCAGCTTGGGCGCTAATGAAAAACTGTTTTTT. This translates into CASSLGANEKLFF.

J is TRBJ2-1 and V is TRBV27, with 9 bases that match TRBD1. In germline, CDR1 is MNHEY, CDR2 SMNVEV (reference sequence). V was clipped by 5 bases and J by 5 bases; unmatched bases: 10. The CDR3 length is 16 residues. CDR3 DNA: TGTGCCAGCAGTCCTAACGGACAGGGGAAGAACAATGAGCAGTTCTTC. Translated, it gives CASSPNGQGKNNEQFF.

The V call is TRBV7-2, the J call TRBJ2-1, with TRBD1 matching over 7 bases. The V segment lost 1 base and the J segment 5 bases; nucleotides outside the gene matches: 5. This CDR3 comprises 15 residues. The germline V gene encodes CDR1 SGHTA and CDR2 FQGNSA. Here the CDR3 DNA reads TGTGCCAGCAGCTTAGGACAGGGCTACCACAATGAGCAGTTCTTC. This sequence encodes CASSLGQGYHNEQFF.

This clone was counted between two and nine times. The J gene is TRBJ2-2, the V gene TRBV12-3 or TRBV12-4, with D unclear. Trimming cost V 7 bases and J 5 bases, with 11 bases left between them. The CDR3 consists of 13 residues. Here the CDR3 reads CASTRVWTGELFF. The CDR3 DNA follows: TGTGCCAGCACCCGGGTATGGACCGGGGAGCTGTTTTTT.

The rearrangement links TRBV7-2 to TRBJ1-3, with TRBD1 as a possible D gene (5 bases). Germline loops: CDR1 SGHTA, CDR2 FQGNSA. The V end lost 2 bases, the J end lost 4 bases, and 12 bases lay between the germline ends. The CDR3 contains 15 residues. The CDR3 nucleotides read TGTGCCAGCAGCTTAAATCGGGGGTCGGGAAACACCATATATTTT. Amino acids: CASSLNRGSGNTIYF.

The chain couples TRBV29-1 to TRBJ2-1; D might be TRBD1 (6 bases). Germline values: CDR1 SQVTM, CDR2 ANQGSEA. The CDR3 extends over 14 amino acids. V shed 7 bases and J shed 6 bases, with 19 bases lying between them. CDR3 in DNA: TGCAGCGCCGCCTCTCGAGGGGGTATCAATGAGCAGTTCTTC. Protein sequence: CSAASRGGINEQFF.

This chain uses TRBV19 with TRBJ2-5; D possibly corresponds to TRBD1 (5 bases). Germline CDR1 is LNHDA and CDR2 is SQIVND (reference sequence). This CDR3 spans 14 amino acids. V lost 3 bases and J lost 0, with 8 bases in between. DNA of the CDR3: TGTGCCAGTAGTATTGCGACAGACCAAGAGACCCAGTACTTC. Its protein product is CASSIATDQETQYF.

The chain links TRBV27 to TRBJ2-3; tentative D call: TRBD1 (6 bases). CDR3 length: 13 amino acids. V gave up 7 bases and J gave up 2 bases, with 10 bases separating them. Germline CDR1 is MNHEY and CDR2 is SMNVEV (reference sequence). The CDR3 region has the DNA TGTGCCAGCACAGGACAGCTCACAGATACGCAGTATTTT. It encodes CASTGQLTDTQYF.

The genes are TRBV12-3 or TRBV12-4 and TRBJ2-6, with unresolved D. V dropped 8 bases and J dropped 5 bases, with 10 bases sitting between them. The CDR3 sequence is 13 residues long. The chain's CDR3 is CASQLDRANVLTF. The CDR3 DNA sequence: TGTGCCAGCCAATTAGACAGGGCCAACGTCCTGACTTTC.

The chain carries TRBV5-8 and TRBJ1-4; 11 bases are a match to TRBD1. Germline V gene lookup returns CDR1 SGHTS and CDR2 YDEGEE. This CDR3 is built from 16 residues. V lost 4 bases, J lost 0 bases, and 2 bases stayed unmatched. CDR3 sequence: CASSPGQGATNEKLFF. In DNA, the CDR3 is TGTGCCAGCAGCCCGGGACAGGGGGCAACTAATGAAAAACTGTTTTTT.

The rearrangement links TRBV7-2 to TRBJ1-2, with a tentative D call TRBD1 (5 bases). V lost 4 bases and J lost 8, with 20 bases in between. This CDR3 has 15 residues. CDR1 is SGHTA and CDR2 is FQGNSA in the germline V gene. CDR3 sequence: CASSSTPPGTQGYTF. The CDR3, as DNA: TGTGCCAGCAGCTCAACGCCCCCGGGGACTCAAGGCTACACCTTC.

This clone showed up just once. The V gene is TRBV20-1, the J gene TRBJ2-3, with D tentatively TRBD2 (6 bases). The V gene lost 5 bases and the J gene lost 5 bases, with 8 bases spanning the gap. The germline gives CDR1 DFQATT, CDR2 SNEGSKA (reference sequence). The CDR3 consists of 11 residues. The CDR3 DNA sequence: TGCAGTGCTTCGGGGGAAGATACGCAGTATTTT. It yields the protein CSASGEDTQYF.

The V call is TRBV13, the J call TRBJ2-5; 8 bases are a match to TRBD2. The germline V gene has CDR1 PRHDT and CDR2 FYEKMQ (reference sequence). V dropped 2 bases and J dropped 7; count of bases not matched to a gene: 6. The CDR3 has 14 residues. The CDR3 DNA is TGTGCCAGCAGCTTACGGGGGGGCCGGGGGACCCAGTACTTC. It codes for CASSLRGGRGTQYF.

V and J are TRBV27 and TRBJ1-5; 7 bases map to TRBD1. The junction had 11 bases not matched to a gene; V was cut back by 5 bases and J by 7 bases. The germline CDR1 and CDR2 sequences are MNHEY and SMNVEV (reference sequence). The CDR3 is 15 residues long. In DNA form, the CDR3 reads TGTGCCAGCAGTAGGTCCACAGGGGCACAACAGCCCCAGCATTTT. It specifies CASSRSTGAQQPQHF.

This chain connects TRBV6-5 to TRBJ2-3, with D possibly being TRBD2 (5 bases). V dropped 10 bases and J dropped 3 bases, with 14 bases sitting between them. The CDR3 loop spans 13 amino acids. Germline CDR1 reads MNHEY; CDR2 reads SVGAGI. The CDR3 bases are TGTGCCATAATGACCCCGGGGACAGATACGCAGTATTTT. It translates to CAIMTPGTDTQYF.

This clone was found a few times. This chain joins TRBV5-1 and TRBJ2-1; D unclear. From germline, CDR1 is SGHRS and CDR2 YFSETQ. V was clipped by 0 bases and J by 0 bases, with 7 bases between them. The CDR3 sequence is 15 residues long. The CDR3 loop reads CASSLEASSYNEQFF. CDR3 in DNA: TGCGCCAGCAGCTTGGAGGCTAGCTCCTACAATGAGCAGTTCTTC. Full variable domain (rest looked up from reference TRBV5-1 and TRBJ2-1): KAGVTQTPRYLIKTRGQQVTLSCSPISGHRSVSWYQQTPGQGLQFLFEYFSETQRNKGNFPGRFSGRQFSNSRSEMNVSTLELGDSALYLCASSLEASSYNEQFFGPGTRLTVL.

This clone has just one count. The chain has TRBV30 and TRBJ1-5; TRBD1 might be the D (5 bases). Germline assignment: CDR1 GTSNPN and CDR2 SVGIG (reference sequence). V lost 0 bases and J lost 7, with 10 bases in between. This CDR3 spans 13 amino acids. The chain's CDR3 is CAWSVRRGQPQHF. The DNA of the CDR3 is TGTGCCTGGAGTGTACGGCGGGGCCAGCCCCAGCATTTT.

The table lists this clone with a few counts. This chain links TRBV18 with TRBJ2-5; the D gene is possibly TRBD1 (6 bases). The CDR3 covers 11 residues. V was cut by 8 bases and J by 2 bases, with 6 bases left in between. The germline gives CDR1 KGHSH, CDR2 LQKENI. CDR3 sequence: CASQGQETQYF. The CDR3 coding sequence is TGTGCCAGCCAGGGGCAAGAGACCCAGTACTTC. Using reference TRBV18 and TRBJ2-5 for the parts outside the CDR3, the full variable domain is NAGVMQNPRHLVRRRGQEARLRCSPMKGHSHVYWYRQLPEEGLKFMVYLQKENIIDESGMPKERFSAEFPKEGPSILRIQQVVRGDSAAYFCASQGQETQYFGPGTRLLVL.

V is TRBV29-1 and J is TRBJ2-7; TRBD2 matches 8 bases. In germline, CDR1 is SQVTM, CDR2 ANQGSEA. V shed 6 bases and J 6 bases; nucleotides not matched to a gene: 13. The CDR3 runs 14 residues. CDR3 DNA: TGCAGCGTCCGGGAGGGGTGGCAGGGAGGCGAGCAGTACTTC. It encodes CSVREGWQGGEQYF.

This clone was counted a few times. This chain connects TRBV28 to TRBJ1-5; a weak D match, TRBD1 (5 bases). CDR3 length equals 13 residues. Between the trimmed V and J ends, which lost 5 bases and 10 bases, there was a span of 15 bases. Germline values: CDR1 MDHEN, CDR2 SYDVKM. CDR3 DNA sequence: TGTGCCAGCAGTAGCCCCCAGGGAAGTCCCCAGCATTTT. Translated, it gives CASSSPQGSPQHF.

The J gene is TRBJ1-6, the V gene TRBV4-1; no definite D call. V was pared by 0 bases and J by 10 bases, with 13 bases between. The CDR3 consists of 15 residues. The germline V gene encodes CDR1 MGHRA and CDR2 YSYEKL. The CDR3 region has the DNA TGCGCCAGCAGCCAAGATCTGGCAGCAGGATCACCCCTCCACTTT. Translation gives CASSQDLAAGSPLHF.